This TCR beta chain emerged from a study of cytomegalovirus exposure and HLA in healthy donors. Study-level information: The 120 validation repertoires, a later analysis reported, used the same platform as the 666 first-cohort repertoires. Regarding the study as a whole: Cytomegalovirus association was assigned to approximately 180 TCR beta chains. Subsequent analysis revealed that first-cohort TCR clusters tended to co-occur in the approximately 120 validation repertoires.

The data were produced by immunoSEQ multiplex PCR, yet TCRdb's version contains in-frame clones alone and is incomplete. The sample carries about 280,000 clones, around 89% recorded once. This CDR3 spans 11 amino acids. The germline CDR1 and CDR2 sequences are MDHEN and SYDVKM. V was clipped by 8 bases and J by 10 bases, with 14 bases between them. On this clone itself: The antigen is unknown.

The donors were members of the roughly 130-subject validation cohort (separate from the roughly 700-subject first cohort). The rearrangement links TRBV28 to TRBJ1-1, with D maybe TRBD1 (5 bases). The sample consisted of PBMCs. This TCR came from a woman aged 18-35 years in good health and CMV-seronegative. CDR3 sequence: CASQTEGSAFF. The DNA of the CDR3 is TGTGCCAGCCAAACGGAGGGGTCAGCTTTCTTT.